This T cell receptor beta chain was sequenced in a study of identical twins. General study findings and limits: Sequences that were beta out-of-frame showed weaker excess twin sharing. Clonotypes of the beta chain that were abundant in cord blood carried fewer insertions (memory repertoires showed none). Out-of-frame alpha sequences shared by twins showed excess low generation probability.

One entry per CDR3 protein, called by TCRdb with MiXCR from the 5' RACE reads. The sample has 350,000 to 600,000 distinct CDR3 sequences, 13% to 15% seen once. With regard to this clonotype: What it binds is not known.

The length of the CDR3 is 17 residues. The germline gives CDR1 WSHSY, CDR2 SAAADI. Trimming shortened V by 2 bases and J by 5 bases, and 18 bases separated the two germline ends. These same data were also listed under a study on yellow fever vaccine responses in identical twins. That paper states: Twins' vaccine T cell response reportedly seemed partly convergent, partly personalized.

The sample was CD4+ T cells sorted from blood. The clonotype originates from a woman aged 18-35 years in good health. The chain is built from TRBV10-2 and TRBJ2-2, with D possibly TRBD2 on 6 matching bases. CDR3 amino acids: CASSEPPGLPYTGELFF. The DNA of the CDR3 is TGCGCCAGCAGTGAGCCGCCGGGACTTCCCTATACCGGGGAGCTGTTTTTT.